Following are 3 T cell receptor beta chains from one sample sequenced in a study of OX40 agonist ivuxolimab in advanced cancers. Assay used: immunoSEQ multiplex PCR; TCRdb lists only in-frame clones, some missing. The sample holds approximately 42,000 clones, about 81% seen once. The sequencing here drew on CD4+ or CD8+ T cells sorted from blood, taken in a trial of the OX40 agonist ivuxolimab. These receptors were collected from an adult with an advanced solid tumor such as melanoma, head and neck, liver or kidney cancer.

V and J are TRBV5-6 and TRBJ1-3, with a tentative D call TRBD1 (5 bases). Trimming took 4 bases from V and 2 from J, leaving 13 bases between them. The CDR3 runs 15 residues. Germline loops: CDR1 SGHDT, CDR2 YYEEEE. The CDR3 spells CASSPTWGAGNTIYF. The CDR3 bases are TGTGCCAGCAGCCCCACCTGGGGGGCTGGAAACACCATATATTTT. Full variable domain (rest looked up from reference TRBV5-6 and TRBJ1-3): DAGVTQSPTHLIKTRGQQVTLRCSPKSGHDTVSWYQQALGQGPQFIFQYYEEEERQRGNFPDRFSGHQFPNYSSELNVNALLLGDSALYLCASSPTWGAGNTIYFGEGSWLTVV.

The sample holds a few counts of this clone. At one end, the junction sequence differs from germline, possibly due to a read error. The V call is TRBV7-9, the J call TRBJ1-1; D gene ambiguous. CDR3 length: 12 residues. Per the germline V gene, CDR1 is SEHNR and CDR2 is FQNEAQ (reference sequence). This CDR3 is CASSHMKTEAFF. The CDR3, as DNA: TGTGCCAGCAGCCATATGAAGACTGAAGCTTTCTTT.

The DNA of the CDR3 is TGCAGCGTTTATCGGGACAGGGGTGCCGAGCAGTACTTC. Translation: CSVYRDRGAEQYF. The genes are TRBV29-1 and TRBJ2-7, with 10 nucleotides matching TRBD1. Trimming removed 5 bases from V and 6 bases from J; junction bases left unmatched: 7. Germline V gene sequence: CDR1 SQVTM, CDR2 ANQGSEA. The CDR3 runs to 13 residues.